This is a list of T cell receptor beta chains from one sample in a study of CD8+ T cells in alopecia areata. Sequencing was performed with immunoSEQ multiplex PCR; in TCRdb, only in-frame clones are kept and a portion is missing. Of over 110,000 clones detected, about half appear once; the ten largest clones hold roughly 0.9%. The sequences come from CD4+ T cells sorted from blood, collected at week 0. All receptors come from a human donor with alopecia areata. The CDR3 runs from the conserved cysteine through the conserved F or W. Fields, in order: D gene, clone size, J gene, V gene, CDR3 DNA, CDR3 protein. The D gene is left open where the match is weak. A row's size may be missing; if present it is once, few, many or a size class.

>TRBD1|few|TRBJ2-3|TRBV9
TGTGCCAGCAGCGTCCGGACAGGGGCTGGGTCAGGCACAGATACGCAGTATTTT
CASSVRTGAGSGTDTQYF
>-|few|TRBJ2-7|TRBV30
TGTGCCTGGAGTGACTCTATTAGCGATCTCGGGTTC
CAWSDSISDLGF
>-|-|TRBJ2-5|TRBV29-1
TGCAGCGCCCGGGACCCGAAATGGGAGCAGTACTTC
CSARDPKWEQYF
>-|few|TRBJ1-2|TRBV5-1
TGCGCCAGCAGCCCACGAGTGGATTCCCTTAACTATGGCTACACCTTC
CASSPRVDSLNYGYTF
>TRBD2|few|TRBJ2-7|TRBV15
TGTGCCACCAGCAGGGGACAGGGATCCGGGACTAGCGGGAGTAACGAGCAGTACTTC
CATSRGQGSGTSGSNEQYF
>-|few|TRBJ1-2|TRBV28
TGTGCCAGCAGGAGCCAAACGGGCTACACCTTC
CASRSQTGYTF
>TRBD1|-|TRBJ2-7|TRBV10-3
TGTGCCACCCGCCCGGGACAGGAGTTCTACGAGCAGTACTTC
CATRPGQEFYEQYF
>-|-|TRBJ2-7|TRBV7-8
TGTGCCAGCAGCTTGTTGTCCGGGCGGACAGCCACCTACGAGCAGTACTTC
CASSLLSGRTATYEQYF
>TRBD1|-|TRBJ2-7|TRBV9
TGTGCCAGCAGCGCGACAGGGGGAGGGGACGAGCAGTACTTC
CASSATGGGDEQYF
>TRBD2|-|TRBJ2-1|TRBV30
TGTGCCTGGACCCCCGGACTAGCGGACAATGAGCAGTTCTTC
CAWTPGLADNEQFF
>TRBD1|once|TRBJ2-5|TRBV15
TGTGCCACCAGCAGAGATCCTTTACGGGACAGGAACTTC
CATSRDPLRDRNF
>-|-|TRBJ2-2|TRBV7-2
TGTGCCAGCAGCTTAAACCCGGCCAACACCGGGGAGCTGTTTTTT
CASSLNPANTGELFF
>-|few|TRBJ2-1|TRBV21-1
TGTGCCAGCAGCAACCATAGAGAGGGGCGGGCCAATGAGCAGTTCTTC
CASSNHREGRANEQFF
>-|few|TRBJ2-7|TRBV6-1
TGTGCCGTAAGAGTACACCTTGGGTACGAGCAGTACTTC
CAVRVHLGYEQYF
>TRBD1|-|TRBJ1-5|TRBV19
TGTGCCAGTAGTAAGAACCAGGGGGCGATGCAGCCCCAGCATTTT
CASSKNQGAMQPQHF
>-|-|TRBJ1-4|TRBV30
TGTGCCTGGAGTGTAATCTCGGGAGGGGTCTCGGGGCATGAAAAACTGTTTTTT
CAWSVISGGVSGHEKLFF
>-|-|TRBJ2-2|TRBV20-1
TGCAGTGCGGAGTGGACCGGGGAGCTGTTTTTT
CSAEWTGELFF